A selection of T cell receptor beta chains follows, all from one sample in a study of response to subunit inactivated influenza vaccine. TCRdb reprocessed the RT-PCR reads via MiXCR and lists one record per CDR3 protein. The sample gives around 570,000 distinct CDR3 sequences, around 11% of which show up once; roughly 9.6% is in the top ten. These data are also associated with another study on T cells expressing NK-cell markers.

This material consisted of PBMCs from blood, taken on the day of vaccination. The receptors here all came from a man in his fifties or sixties who received an inactivated influenza vaccine. The CDR3 runs from the conserved cysteine through the conserved F or W. The D gene is left open where the match is weak. Clone size is stated in some rows and not others, as once, few, many or a class when expanded.

J gene | D gene | clone size | V gene | CDR3 DNA | CDR3 protein
TRBJ2-4 | . | many | TRBV6-1 | TGTGCCAGCTACTCTCTAGCCAAAAACATTCAGTACTTC | CASYSLAKNIQYF
TRBJ2-3 | . | many | TRBV10-3 | TGTGCCATCAGTGAGCCGGCGGGACCTGCAGATACGCAGTATTTT | CAISEPAGPADTQYF
TRBJ2-2 | TRBD1 | . | TRBV11-2 | TGTGCCAGCAGTTTTGACAGGGGCTTTTGGGTCGGGGAGCTGTTTTTT | CASSFDRGFWVGELFF
TRBJ2-7 | . | . | TRBV11-2 | TGTGCCAGCAGCCCACGAGGGAGGCGGGGCGGCTCCTACGAGCAGTACTTC | CASSPRGRRGGSYEQYF
TRBJ1-3 | . | few | TRBV6-1 | TGTGCCAGCAGTGATAGTACCGGCTCTGGAAACACCATATATTTT | CASSDSTGSGNTIYF
TRBJ1-1 | . | . | TRBV7-9 | TGTGCCAGCAGCTTCTTAGTGGGGTACACTGAAGCTTTCTTT | CASSFLVGYTEAFF
TRBJ2-2 | . | . | TRBV20-1 | TGCAGTGCTAGAGTTTGGTCCGACGGGGAGCTGTTTTTT | CSARVWSDGELFF
TRBJ2-3 | . | . | TRBV7-9 | TGTGCCAGCAGCTTAGAACATGTCCGCGGCACAGATACGCAGTATTTT | CASSLEHVRGTDTQYF
TRBJ1-1 | TRBD1 | . | TRBV2 | TGTGCCAGCAGGGTAGGACAGGCGAACACTGAAGCTTTCTTT | CASRVGQANTEAFF
TRBJ2-7 | TRBD2 | many | TRBV12-3/TRBV12-4 | TGTGCCAGCAGTTCCACCCGGACTAGCGGGGCCTACGAGCAGTACTTC | CASSSTRTSGAYEQYF
TRBJ2-7 | TRBD1 | . | TRBV7-6 | TGTGCCAGCAGCTCAAAGAAAGGGGGCATAACCTACGAGCAGTACTTC | CASSSKKGGITYEQYF
TRBJ2-7 | TRBD2 | . | TRBV6-5 | TGTGCCAGCAGTTACCGACTAGCGGGAGCCGTCTCCTACGAGCAGTACTTC | CASSYRLAGAVSYEQYF